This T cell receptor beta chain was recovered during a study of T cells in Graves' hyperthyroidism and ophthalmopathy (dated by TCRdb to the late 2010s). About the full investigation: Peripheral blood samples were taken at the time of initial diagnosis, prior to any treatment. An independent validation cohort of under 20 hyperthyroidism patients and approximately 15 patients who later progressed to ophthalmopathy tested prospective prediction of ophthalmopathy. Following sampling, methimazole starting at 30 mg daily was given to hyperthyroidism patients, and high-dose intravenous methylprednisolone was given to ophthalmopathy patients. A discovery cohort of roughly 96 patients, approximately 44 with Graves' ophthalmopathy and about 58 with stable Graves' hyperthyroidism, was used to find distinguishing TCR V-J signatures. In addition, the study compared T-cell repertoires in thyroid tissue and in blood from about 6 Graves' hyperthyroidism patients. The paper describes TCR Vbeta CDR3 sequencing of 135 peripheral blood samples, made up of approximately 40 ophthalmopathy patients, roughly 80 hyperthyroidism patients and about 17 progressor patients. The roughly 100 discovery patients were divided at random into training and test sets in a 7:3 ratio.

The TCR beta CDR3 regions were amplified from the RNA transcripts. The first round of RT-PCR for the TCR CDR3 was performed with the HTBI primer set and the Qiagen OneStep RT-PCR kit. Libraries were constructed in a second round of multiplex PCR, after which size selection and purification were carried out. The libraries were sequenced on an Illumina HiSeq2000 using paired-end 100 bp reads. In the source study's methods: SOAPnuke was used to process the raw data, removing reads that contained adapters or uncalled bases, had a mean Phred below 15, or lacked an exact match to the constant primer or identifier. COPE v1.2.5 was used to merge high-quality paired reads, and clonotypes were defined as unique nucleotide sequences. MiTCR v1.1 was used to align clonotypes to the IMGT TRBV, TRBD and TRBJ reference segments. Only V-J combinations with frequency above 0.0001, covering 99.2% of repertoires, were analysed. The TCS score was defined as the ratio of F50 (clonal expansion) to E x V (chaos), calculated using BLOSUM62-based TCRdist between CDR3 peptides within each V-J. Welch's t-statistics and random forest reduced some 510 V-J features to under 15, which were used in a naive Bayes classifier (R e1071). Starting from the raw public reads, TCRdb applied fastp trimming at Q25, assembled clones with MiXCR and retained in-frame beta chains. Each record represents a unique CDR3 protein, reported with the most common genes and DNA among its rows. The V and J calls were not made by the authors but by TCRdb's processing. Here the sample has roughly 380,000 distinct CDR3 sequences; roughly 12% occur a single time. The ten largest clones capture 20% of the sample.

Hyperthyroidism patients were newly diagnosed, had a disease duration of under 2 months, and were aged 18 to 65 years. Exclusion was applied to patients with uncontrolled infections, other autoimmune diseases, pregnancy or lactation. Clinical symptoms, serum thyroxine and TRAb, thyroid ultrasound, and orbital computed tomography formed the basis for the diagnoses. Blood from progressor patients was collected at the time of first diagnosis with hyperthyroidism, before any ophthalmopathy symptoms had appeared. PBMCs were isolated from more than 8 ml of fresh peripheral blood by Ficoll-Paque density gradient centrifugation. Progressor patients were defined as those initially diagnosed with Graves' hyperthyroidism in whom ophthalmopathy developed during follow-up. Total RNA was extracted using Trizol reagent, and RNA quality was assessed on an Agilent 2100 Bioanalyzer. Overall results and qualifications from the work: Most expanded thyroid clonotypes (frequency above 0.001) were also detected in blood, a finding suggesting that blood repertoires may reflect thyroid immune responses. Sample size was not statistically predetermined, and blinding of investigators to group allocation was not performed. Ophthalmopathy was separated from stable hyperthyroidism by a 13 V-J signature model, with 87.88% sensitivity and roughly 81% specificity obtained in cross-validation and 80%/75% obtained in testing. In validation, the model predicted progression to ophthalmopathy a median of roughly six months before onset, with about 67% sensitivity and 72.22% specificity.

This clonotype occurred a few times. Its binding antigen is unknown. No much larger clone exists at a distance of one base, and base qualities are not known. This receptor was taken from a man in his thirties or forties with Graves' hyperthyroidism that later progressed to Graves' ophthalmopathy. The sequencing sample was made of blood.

The CDR3 sequence is CATTARTGGYNEQFF. The DNA reads TGTGCCACCACCGCCAGGACAGGGGGATACAATGAGCAGTTCTTC. The rearranged segments are TRBV6-1 and TRBJ2-1; 10 middle bases align to TRBD1. According to the germline V gene, CDR1 reads MNHNS and CDR2 reads SASEGT. The CDR3 spans 15 residues, from the cysteine through the phenylalanine. The read is trimmed to its CDR3 DNA, 45 bases read in frame from base 1. The V end gives up 10 bases and the J end 4 bases, leaving 10 bases in the junction not matched to a gene.